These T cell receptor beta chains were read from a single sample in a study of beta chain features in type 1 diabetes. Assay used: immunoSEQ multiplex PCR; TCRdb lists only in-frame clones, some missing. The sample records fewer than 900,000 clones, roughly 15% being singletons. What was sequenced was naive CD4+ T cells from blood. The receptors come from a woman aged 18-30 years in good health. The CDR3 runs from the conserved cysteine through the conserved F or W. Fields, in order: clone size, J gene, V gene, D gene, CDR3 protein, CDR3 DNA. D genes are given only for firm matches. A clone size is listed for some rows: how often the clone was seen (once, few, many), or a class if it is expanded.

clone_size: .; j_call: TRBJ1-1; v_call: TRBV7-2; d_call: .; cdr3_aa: CASSLEWTEAFF; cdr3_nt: TGTGCCAGCAGCTTGGAGTGGACTGAAGCTTTCTTT
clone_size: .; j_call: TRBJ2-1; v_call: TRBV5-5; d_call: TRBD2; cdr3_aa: CASSLIAGNEQFF; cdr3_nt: TGTGCCAGCAGCTTGATAGCGGGGAATGAGCAGTTCTTC
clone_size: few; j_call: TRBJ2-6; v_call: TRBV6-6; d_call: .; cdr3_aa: CASSQPTGANVLTF; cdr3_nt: TGTGCCAGCAGCCAACCCACTGGGGCCAACGTCCTGACTTTC
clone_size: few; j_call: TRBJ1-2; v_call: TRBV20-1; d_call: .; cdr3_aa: CSARDYGYTF; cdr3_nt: TGCAGTGCTAGAGATTATGGCTACACCTTC
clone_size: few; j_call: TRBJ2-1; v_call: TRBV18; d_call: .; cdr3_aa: CASSPSASSYNEQFF; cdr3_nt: TGTGCCAGCTCACCCAGCGCGAGCTCCTACAATGAGCAGTTCTTC
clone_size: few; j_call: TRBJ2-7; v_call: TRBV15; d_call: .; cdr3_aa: CATSRDFRYEQYF; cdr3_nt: TGTGCCACCAGCAGAGATTTCAGGTACGAGCAGTACTTC
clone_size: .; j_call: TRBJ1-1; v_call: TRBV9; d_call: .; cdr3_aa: CASSVEVHTEAFF; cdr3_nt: TGTGCCAGCAGCGTAGAGGTCCACACTGAAGCTTTCTTT
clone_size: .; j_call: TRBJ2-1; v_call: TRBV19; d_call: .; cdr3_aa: CASTVGAGSSYNEQFF; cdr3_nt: TGTGCCAGTACAGTCGGCGCCGGGAGCTCCTACAATGAGCAGTTCTTC
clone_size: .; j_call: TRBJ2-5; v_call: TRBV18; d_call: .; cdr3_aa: CASSDSQQETQYF; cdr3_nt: TGTGCCAGCTCTGACAGTCAGCAAGAGACCCAGTACTTC
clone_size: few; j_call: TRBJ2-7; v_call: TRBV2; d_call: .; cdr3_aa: CASQTAGTSYEQYF; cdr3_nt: TGTGCCAGCCAGACTGCAGGGACCTCCTACGAGCAGTACTTC
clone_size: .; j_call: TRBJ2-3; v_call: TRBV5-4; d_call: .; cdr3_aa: CASSLAGHKTDTQYF; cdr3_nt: TGTGCCAGCAGCTTGGCGGGCCACAAAACAGATACGCAGTATTTT
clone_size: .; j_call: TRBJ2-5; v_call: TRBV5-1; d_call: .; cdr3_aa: CASSTAGEAGWETQYF; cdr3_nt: TGCGCCAGCAGCACGGCCGGGGAAGCAGGGTGGGAGACCCAGTACTTC
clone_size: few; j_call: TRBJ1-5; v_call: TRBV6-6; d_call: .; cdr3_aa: CASSVQFGGYQPQHF; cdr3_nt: TGTGCCAGCAGTGTACAATTCGGGGGGTATCAGCCCCAGCATTTT
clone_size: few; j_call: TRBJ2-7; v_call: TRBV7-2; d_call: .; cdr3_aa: CASSTGPNTYEQYF; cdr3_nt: TGTGCCAGCAGCACGGGACCTAATACGTACGAGCAGTACTTC
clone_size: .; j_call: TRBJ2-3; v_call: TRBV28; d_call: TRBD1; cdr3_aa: CASSLSGTGDDTQYF; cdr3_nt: TGTGCCAGCAGTTTGTCCGGGACAGGGGACGATACGCAGTATTTT
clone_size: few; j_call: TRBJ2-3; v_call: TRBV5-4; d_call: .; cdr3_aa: CASSKDLSTDTQYF; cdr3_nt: TGTGCCAGCAGCAAGGACTTGAGCACAGATACGCAGTATTTT
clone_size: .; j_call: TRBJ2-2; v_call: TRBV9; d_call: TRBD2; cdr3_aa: CASSPHSGSFTGELFF; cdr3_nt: TGTGCCAGCAGCCCCCATAGCGGGAGTTTCACCGGGGAGCTGTTTTTT
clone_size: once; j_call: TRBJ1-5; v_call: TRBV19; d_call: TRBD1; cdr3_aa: CASSLAGGRPQHF; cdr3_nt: TGTGCCAGTAGTTTGGCAGGGGGGAGGCCCCAGCATTTT
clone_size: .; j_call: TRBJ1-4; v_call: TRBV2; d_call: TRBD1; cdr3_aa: CASSWDRGKEKLFF; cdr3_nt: TGTGCCAGCAGTTGGGACAGGGGGAAGGAAAAACTGTTTTTT
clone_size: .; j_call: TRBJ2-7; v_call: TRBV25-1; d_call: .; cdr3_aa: CASSEPAGGSYEQYF; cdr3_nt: TGTGCCAGCAGTGAACCCGCCGGAGGCTCTTACGAGCAGTACTTC
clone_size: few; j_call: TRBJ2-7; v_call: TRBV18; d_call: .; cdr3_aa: CASSPLSVSEQYF; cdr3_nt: TGTGCCAGCTCACCACTTTCAGTGAGCGAGCAGTACTTC
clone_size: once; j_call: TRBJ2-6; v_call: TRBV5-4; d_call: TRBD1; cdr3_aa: CASSSNPDRVLLTSTF; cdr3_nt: TGTGCCAGCAGCTCAAATCCTGACAGGGTACTATTAACCTCCACTTTC
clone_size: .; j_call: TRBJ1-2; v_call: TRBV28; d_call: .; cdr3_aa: CASSLTSGANYGYTF; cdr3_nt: TGTGCCAGCAGTTTAACCTCCGGAGCTAACTATGGCTACACCTTC
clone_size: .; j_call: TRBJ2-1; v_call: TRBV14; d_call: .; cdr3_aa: CASSHLTRSEQFF; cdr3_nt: TGTGCCAGCAGCCACCTGACCAGATCCGAGCAGTTCTTC
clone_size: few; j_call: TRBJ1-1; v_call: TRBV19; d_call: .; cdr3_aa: CASSVGVNTEAFF; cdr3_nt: TGTGCCAGTAGTGTAGGGGTGAACACTGAAGCTTTCTTT
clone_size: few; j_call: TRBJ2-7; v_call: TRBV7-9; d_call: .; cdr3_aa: CASSLSSLRWEQYF; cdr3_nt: TGTGCCAGCAGCTTATCCAGCCTTAGGTGGGAGCAGTACTTC
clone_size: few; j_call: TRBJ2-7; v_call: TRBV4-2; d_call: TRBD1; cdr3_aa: CASSGQGAGSYEQYF; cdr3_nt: TGTGCCAGCAGCGGACAGGGGGCTGGCTCCTACGAGCAGTACTTC
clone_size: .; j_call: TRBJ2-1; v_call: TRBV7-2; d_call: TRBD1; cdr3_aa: CASSLAGQAPIF; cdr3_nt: TGTGCCAGCAGCTTAGCTGGACAGGCCCCAATCTTC
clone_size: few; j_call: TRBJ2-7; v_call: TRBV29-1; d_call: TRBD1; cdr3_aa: CSVPQVRDRNYEQYF; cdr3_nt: TGCAGCGTTCCACAGGTACGGGACAGAAACTACGAGCAGTACTTC
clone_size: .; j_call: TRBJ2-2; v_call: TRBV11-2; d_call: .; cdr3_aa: CASRSGRGTRIITGELFF; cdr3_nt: TGTGCCAGCAGAAGCGGACGCGGGACAAGGATAATTACCGGGGAGCTGTTTTTT
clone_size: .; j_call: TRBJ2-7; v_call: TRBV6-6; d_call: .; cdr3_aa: CASSGREQYF; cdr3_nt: TGTGCCAGCAGTGGGCGAGAGCAGTACTTC
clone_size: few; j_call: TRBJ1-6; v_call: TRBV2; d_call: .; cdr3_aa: CASRRRQADNSPLHF; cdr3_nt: TGTGCCAGCAGACGTCGACAGGCGGATAATTCACCCCTCCACTTT
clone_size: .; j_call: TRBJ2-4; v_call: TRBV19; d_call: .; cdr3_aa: CASSMTVHENIQYF; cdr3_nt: TGTGCCAGTAGTATGACAGTTCACGAAAACATTCAGTACTTC
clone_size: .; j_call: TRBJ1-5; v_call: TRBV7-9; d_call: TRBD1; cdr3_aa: CASSPGGARQPQHF; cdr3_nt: TGTGCCAGCAGCCCAGGGGGGGCACGTCAGCCCCAGCATTTT
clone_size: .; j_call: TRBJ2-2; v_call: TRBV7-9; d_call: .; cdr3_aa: CASIGAANTGELFF; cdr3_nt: TGTGCCAGCATTGGCGCAGCGAACACCGGGGAGCTGTTTTTT
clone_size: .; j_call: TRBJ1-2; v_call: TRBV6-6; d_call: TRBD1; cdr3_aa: CASRRRQGGGYTF; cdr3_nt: TGTGCCAGCAGGAGACGACAGGGAGGTGGCTACACCTTC
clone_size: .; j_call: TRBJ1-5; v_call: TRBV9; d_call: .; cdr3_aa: CASSVASNQPQHF; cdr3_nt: TGTGCCAGCAGCGTAGCTAGCAATCAGCCCCAGCATTTT